Sequencing of this TCR beta chain was carried out in a study of cytomegalovirus exposure and HLA in healthy donors. Study-wide findings and caveats: In vitro checks showed that three CMV-associated chains really do target CMV antigens.

CDR1 is SGHKS, CDR2 YYEKEE, per germline (reference sequence). The CDR3 sequence is 16 residues long. V dropped 0 bases and J dropped 7; count of bases not matched to a gene: 6. Some clones are missing from TCRdb's copy, which holds only in-frame ones; the method was immunoSEQ multiplex PCR. The profile shows more than 120,000 clones, around 87% of them singletons. On this clone itself: Its antigen is still unknown.

The chain couples TRBV5-5 to TRBJ1-6, with 8 positions matching TRBD1. The sequencing sample was made of PBMCs. This TCR was recovered from a young man in good health and CMV-seropositive. CDR3: CASSLGQGNLNSPLHF. The CDR3 DNA reads as TGTGCCAGCAGCTTGGGACAGGGGAACTTAAATTCACCCCTCCACTTT.